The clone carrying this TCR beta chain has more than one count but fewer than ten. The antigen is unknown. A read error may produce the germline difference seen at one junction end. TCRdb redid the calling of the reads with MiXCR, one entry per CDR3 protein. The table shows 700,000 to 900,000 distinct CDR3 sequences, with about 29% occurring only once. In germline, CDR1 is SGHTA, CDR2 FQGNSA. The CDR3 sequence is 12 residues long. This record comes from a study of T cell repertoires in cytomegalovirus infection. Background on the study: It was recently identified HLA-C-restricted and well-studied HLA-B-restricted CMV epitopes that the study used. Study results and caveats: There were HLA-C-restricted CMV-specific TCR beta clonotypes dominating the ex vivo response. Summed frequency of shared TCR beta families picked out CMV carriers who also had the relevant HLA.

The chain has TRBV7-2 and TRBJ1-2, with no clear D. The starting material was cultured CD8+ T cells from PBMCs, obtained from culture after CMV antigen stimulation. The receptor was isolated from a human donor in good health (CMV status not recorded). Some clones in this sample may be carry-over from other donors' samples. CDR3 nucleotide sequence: TGTGCCAGCAGTTTAGGAATAGGGCGTGACACCTTC. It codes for CASSLGIGRDTF.